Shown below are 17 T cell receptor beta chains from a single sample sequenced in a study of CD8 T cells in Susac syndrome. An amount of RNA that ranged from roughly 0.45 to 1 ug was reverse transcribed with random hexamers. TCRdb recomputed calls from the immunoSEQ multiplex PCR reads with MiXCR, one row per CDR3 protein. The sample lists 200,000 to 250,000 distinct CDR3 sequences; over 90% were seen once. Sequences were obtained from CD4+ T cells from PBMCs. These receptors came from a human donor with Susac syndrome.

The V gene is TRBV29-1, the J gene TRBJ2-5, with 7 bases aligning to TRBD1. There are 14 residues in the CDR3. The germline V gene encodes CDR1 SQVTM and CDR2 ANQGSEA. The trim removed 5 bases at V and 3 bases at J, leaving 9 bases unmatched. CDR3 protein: CSVSRTGLEETQYF. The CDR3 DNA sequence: TGCAGCGTTTCCCGGACAGGTCTTGAAGAGACCCAGTACTTC.

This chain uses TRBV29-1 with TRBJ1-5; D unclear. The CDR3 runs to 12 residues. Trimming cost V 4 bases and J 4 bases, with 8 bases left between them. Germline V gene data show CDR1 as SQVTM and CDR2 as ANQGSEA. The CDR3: CSVGLGNQPQHF. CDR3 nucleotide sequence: TGCAGCGTTGGGTTGGGAAATCAGCCCCAGCATTTT.

The CDR3 DNA reads as TGTGCCTGGAGTTTTGACCGGAACACTGAAGCTTTCTTT. Amino acids: CAWSFDRNTEAFF. V usage is TRBV30 and J usage is TRBJ1-1; D unclear. Germline V gene data show CDR1 as GTSNPN and CDR2 as SVGIG (reference sequence). Trimming pared 2 bases from V and 1 base from J, leaving 8 bases between. The CDR3 totals 13 residues.

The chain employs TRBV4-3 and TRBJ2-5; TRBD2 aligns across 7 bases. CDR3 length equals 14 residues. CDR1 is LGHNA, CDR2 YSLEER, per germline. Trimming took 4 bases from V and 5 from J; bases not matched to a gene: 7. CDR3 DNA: TGCGCCAGCAGCCCCCGGGGGGACGGGGAGACCCAGTACTTC. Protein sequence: CASSPRGDGETQYF.

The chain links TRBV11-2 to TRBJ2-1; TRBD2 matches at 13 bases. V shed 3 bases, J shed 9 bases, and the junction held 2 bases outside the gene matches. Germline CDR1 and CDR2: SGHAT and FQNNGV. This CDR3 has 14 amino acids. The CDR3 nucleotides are TGTGCCAGCAGCTTGGGGACTAGCGGGGTTGAGCAGTTCTTC. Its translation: CASSLGTSGVEQFF.

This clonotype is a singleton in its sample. CDR3 DNA sequence: TGCAGTGCTAGAGATTACGGGACAGGGGAGGGGGAGCAGTTCTTC. It is translated as CSARDYGTGEGEQFF. This sequence joins TRBV20-1 and TRBJ2-1; 10 nucleotides agree with TRBD1. The CDR3 consists of 15 residues. V shed 0 bases and J 10 bases; nucleotides not matched to a gene: 9. Germline lookup yields CDR1 DFQATT and CDR2 SNEGSKA (reference sequence).

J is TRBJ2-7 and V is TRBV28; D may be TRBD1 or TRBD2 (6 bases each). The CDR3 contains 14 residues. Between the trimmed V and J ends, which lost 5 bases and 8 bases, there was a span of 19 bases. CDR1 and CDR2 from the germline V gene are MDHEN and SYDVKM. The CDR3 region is CASSLPGHREQQYF. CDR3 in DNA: TGTGCCAGCAGTCTCCCGGGACACCGGGAGCAGCAGTACTTC.

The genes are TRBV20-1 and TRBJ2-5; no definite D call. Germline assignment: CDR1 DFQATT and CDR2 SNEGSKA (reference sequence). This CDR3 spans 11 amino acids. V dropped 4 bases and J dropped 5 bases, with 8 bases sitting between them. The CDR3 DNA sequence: TGCAGTGCTAATTTTATGGAGACCCAGTACTTC. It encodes CSANFMETQYF.

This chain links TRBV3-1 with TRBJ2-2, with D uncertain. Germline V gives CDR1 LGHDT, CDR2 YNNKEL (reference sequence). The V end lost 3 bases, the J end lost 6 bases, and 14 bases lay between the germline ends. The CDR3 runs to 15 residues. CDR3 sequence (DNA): TGTGCCAGCAGCCATGATGCTTTATCCTCCGGGGAGCTGTTTTTT. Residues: CASSHDALSSGELFF.

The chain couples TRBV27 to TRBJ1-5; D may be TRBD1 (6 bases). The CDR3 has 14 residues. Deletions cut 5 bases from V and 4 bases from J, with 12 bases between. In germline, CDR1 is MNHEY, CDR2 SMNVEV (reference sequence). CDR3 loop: CASSPRQANQPQHF. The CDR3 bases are TGTGCCAGCAGTCCCCGACAGGCAAATCAGCCCCAGCATTTT.

CDR3 bases: TGTGCCAGCAGCCAGGACAGCTTATATGGCTACACCTTC. Its protein is CASSQDSLYGYTF. The chain links TRBV7-9 to TRBJ1-2; tentative D call: TRBD1 (6 bases). The germline V and J ends were trimmed by 5 bases and 5 bases, with 12 bases remaining between them. Germline CDR1 reads SEHNR; CDR2 reads FQNEAQ (reference sequence). The CDR3 extends over 13 amino acids.

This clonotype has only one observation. The CDR3, as DNA: TGTGCCAGCAGTGACGGGGGGGGGAATTTGCGAGTCTCGGTTTCACCCCTCCACTTT. Translated, it gives CASSDGGGNLRVSVSPLHF. The chain joins TRBV25-1 to TRBJ1-6; TRBD1 is a possible D gene (5 bases). The germline CDR1 and CDR2 sequences are MGHDK and SYGVNS. The germline V and J ends were trimmed by 3 bases and 9 bases, with 27 bases remaining between them. This CDR3 is built from 19 residues.

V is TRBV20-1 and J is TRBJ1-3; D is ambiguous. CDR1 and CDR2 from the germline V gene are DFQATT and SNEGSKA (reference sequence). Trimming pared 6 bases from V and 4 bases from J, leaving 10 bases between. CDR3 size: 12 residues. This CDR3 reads CSAPTGGNTIYF. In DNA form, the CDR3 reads TGCAGTGCCCCGACGGGCGGAAACACCATATATTTT.

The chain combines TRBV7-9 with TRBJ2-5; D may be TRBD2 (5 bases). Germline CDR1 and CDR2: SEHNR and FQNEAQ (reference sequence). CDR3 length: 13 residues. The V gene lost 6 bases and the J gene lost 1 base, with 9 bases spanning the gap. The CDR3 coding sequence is TGTGCCAGCAGGCCACTAGTCCAAGAGACCCAGTACTTC. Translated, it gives CASRPLVQETQYF.

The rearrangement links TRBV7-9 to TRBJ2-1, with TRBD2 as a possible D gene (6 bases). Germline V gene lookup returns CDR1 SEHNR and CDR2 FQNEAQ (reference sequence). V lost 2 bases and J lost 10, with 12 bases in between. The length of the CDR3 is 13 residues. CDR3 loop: CASSLPYGGEQFF. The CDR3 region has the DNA TGTGCCAGCAGCTTACCCTACGGGGGAGAGCAGTTCTTC. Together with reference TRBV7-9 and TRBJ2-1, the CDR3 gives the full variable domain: DTGVSQNPRHKITKRGQNVTFRCDPISEHNRLYWYRQTLGQGPEFLTYFQNEAQLEKSRLLSDRFSAERPKGSFSTLEIQRTEQGDSAMYLCASSLPYGGEQFFGPGTRLTVL.

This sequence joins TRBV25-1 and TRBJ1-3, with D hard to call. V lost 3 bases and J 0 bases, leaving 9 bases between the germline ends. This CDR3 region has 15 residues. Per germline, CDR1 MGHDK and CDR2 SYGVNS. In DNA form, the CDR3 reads TGTGCCAGCAGTGATGGGGTGGTCTCTGGAAACACCATATATTTT. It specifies CASSDGVVSGNTIYF.

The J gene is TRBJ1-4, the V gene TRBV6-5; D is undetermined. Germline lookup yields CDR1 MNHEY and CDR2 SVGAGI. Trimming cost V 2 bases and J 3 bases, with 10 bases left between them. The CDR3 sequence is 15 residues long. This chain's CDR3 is CASSYGGGANEKLFF. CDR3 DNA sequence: TGTGCCAGCAGTTACGGCGGCGGGGCTAATGAAAAACTGTTTTTT.